This passage covers 3 T cell receptor beta chains from one sample sequenced in a study of CD8 T cells in ankylosing spondylitis listed by TCRdb under 2017. Which antigens these TCRs recognize remains unknown. The library came from 5' RACE. Sequenced using an Illumina HiSeq 2500. Using fastp at Q25 and MiXCR, TCRdb reprocessed the public reads and kept productive beta chains. Here each entry gathers all rows of one CDR3 protein and keeps the most common genes and DNA. The sample table records about 460,000 distinct CDR3 sequences; under 5.5% of these occur just once. The biggest ten clones account for under 4.5% of the sample. On the study overall, not on this receptor specifically: A TCR beta motif of about 8 highly homologous amino acid variants appeared characteristic of blood from ankylosing spondylitis patients.

Sequenced input: blood, either unsorted or a sorted T cell fraction (not recorded which). The receptors were gathered from a male donor with ankylosing spondylitis.

This clonotype was counted at least ten times. The gene calls are TRBV11-2 and TRBJ2-1, with 9 bases aligning to TRBD2. Trimming took 1 base from V and 9 from J; bases not matched to a gene: 4. Germline lookup yields CDR1 SGHAT and CDR2 FQNNGV. The CDR3 consists of 14 residues. The DNA for the CDR3 is TGTGCCAGCAGCTTAGGCGGGAGGGTCCTTGAGCAGTTCTTC. Amino acids: CASSLGGRVLEQFF.

This clonotype has at least ten counts. V and J are TRBV10-3 and TRBJ2-3; 7 nucleotides line up with TRBD2. From germline, CDR1 is ENHRY and CDR2 SYGVKD. This CDR3 is 14 amino acids long. The V and J ends lost 7 bases and 2 bases, in that order; junction bases with no gene match: 6. The CDR3 sequence is CAITRDYFTDTQYF. CDR3 nucleotide sequence: TGTGCCATCACCCGGGACTACTTCACAGATACGCAGTATTTT.

The chain combines TRBV5-1 with TRBJ2-3; tentatively, D is TRBD2 (5 bases). Trimming took 0 bases from V and 6 from J, leaving 17 bases between them. In germline, CDR1 is SGHRS, CDR2 YFSETQ. This CDR3 contains 16 residues. The CDR3 bases are TGCGCCAGCAGCTTGGGGGCTAAGCGGAATTGGGATACGCAGTATTTT. Translated: CASSLGAKRNWDTQYF. The complete variable domain, with remaining parts taken from reference TRBV5-1 and TRBJ2-3, reads KAGVTQTPRYLIKTRGQQVTLSCSPISGHRSVSWYQQTPGQGLQFLFEYFSETQRNKGNFPGRFSGRQFSNSRSEMNVSTLELGDSALYLCASSLGAKRNWDTQYFGPGTRLTVL.